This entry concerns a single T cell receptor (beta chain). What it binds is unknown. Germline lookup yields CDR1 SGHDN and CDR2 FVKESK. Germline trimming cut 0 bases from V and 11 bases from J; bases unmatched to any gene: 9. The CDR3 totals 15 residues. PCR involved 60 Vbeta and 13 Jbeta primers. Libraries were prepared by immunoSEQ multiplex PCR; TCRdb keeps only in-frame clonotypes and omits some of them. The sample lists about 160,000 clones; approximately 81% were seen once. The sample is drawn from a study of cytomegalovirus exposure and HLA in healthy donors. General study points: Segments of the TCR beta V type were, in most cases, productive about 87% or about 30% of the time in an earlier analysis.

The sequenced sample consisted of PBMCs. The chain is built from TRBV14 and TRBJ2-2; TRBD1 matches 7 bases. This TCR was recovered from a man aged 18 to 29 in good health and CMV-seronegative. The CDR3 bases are TGTGCCAGCAGCCAAGATCGGACAGGAAGTTCCGAGCTGTTTTTT. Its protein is CASSQDRTGSSELFF. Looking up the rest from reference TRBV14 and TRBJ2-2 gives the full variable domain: EAGVTQFPSHSVIEKGQTVTLRCDPISGHDNLYWYRRVMGKEIKFLLHFVKESKQDESGMPNNRFLAERTGGTYSTLKVQPAELEDSGVYFCASSQDRTGSSELFFGEGSRLTVL.